These 23 T cell receptor beta chains share one sample of origin, sequenced in a study of ipilimumab plus nivolumab after autologous stem cell transplantation. Measured with immunoSEQ multiplex PCR; TCRdb has only the in-frame clones, and not every one. The sample lists tens of thousands of clones, under 75% occurring once. This specimen consisted of PBMCs, obtained in a trial of ipilimumab plus nivolumab as post-transplant consolidation. These receptors were collected from a male donor with diffuse large B-cell lymphoma.

The chain uses TRBV11-1 and TRBJ1-1; no reliable D call. With 5 bases removed from V and 6 bases from J, the gap between germline ends came to 19 bases. Germline-derived CDR1 and CDR2 are SGHAT and FQDESV (reference sequence). The CDR3 loop spans 15 amino acids. The DNA of the CDR3 is TGTGCCAGCAGCCTGTACCCAGAGGACGGCGCTGAAGCTTTCTTT. It is translated as CASSLYPEDGAEAFF. Looking up the rest from reference TRBV11-1 and TRBJ1-1 gives the full variable domain: EAEVAQSPRYKITEKSQAVAFWCDPISGHATLYWYRQILGQGPELLVQFQDESVVDDSQLPKDRFSAERLKGVDSTLKIQPAELGDSAMYLCASSLYPEDGAEAFFGQGTRLTVV.

The rearrangement links TRBV5-1 to TRBJ2-5; D assignment may be TRBD1 or TRBD2 (6 bases each). The CDR3 is 16 amino acids. The V end was cut by 6 bases, the J end by 5 bases, with 23 bases between. The germline gives CDR1 SGHRS, CDR2 YFSETQ. CDR3 nucleotides: TGCGCCAGCACTCTTCTGAGTGGGGGGCCGGAGGAGACCCAGTACTTC. It is translated as CASTLLSGGPEETQYF.

This clone was detected only a few times. V usage is TRBV30 and J usage is TRBJ1-2; weak D call: TRBD1 (5 bases). Germline V gene sequence: CDR1 GTSNPN, CDR2 SVGIG (reference sequence). This CDR3 is 17 amino acids long. V was clipped by 3 bases and J by 7 bases, with 27 bases between them. In DNA form, the CDR3 reads TGTGCCTGGAGGGCCCTGGGGGTGGCCCCCGGTAACGGTGGCTACACCTTC. Translated, it gives CAWRALGVAPGNGGYTF.

This clone was found a few times. CDR3 sequence reads: CASSQGQYSNQPQHF. In DNA, the CDR3 is TGTGCCAGCAGCCAAGGACAATATAGCAATCAGCCCCAGCATTTT. The chain couples TRBV11-2 to TRBJ1-5, with D possibly being TRBD1 (5 bases). V dropped 5 bases and J dropped 0 bases, with 11 bases sitting between them. CDR3 length: 15 amino acids. CDR1 is SGHAT, CDR2 FQNNGV, per germline.

The chain couples TRBV6-1 to TRBJ2-1; 14 bases match TRBD2. The CDR3 consists of 15 residues. Per the germline V gene, CDR1 is MNHNS and CDR2 is SASEGT. Trimming took 10 bases from V and 0 from J; bases not matched to a gene: 2. CDR3 bases: TGTGCCATCGGGACTAGCGGGAGCTCCTACAATGAGCAGTTCTTC. It specifies CAIGTSGSSYNEQFF.

This sequence joins TRBV30 and TRBJ2-5, with D maybe TRBD2 (6 bases). The J call could be wrong; TRBJ2-7 is a better fit for the DNA end. This CDR3 region has 14 residues. CDR1 and CDR2 from the germline V gene are GTSNPN and SVGIG (reference sequence). In DNA, the CDR3 is TGTGCCTGGAGTAGGCTGGGGGGATCCTACGAGCAGTACTTC. It yields the protein CAWSRLGGSYEQYF.

The chain uses TRBV27 and TRBJ2-7, with a possible D match to TRBD2 (5 bases). The CDR3 length is 11 residues. Trimming took off 11 bases at V and 5 bases at J, with 13 bases between the two ends. Germline V lookup: CDR1 MNHEY, CDR2 SMNVEV (reference sequence). The CDR3 reads CASRRLHEQYF. CDR3 sequence (DNA): TGTGCCTCTCGGAGGCTGCACGAGCAGTACTTC.

By frequency in the sample, this clone is medium-sized. The rearrangement links TRBV5-1 to TRBJ2-3; 7 nucleotides align to TRBD2. Germline trimming cut 3 bases from V and 4 bases from J; bases unmatched to any gene: 5. The length of the CDR3 is 14 residues. Germline CDR1 and CDR2: SGHRS and YFSETQ. The CDR3 is CASSSGGRADTQYF. In nucleotides, the CDR3 is TGCGCCAGCAGCTCAGGAGGGAGGGCAGATACGCAGTATTTT.

A remark on this clone: Other nucleotide sequences in the sample specify the same CDR3. The chain links TRBV2 to TRBJ1-1, with a weak D call TRBD1 (5 bases). Germline V gene sequence: CDR1 SNHLY, CDR2 FYNNEI. The V and J ends lost 6 bases and 4 bases respectively, with 9 bases between them. CDR3 length: 12 residues. CDR3 coding DNA: TGTGCCAGCAGACAGGCTGGCACTGAAGCTTTCTTT. Its protein product is CASRQAGTEAFF.

CDR3 bases: TGTGCCAGCAGTGAAGAGGTTGTAGGTGGGTCCCCACGGGCCAAAAACATTCAGTACTTC. This gives the protein CASSEEVVGGSPRAKNIQYF. The chain uses TRBV6-1 and TRBJ2-4; no reliable D call. Trimming left V 1 base short and J 1 base short, with 23 bases between. In germline, CDR1 is MNHNS, CDR2 SASEGT. CDR3 length equals 20 residues.

The rearrangement uses TRBV4-2 and TRBJ2-7; 12 bases are shared with TRBD2. V dropped 7 bases and J dropped 0; count of bases not matched to a gene: 10. This CDR3 has 17 residues. In germline, CDR1 is LGHNA, CDR2 YNFKEQ. The CDR3 sequence: CASTKIGLAGSSYEQYF. As DNA, the CDR3 is TGTGCCAGCACCAAAATCGGACTAGCGGGGAGCTCCTACGAGCAGTACTTC.

This chain joins TRBV5-1 and TRBJ2-6, with TRBD2 matching over 12 bases. J was trimmed by 2 bases and V by 5 bases; bases with no gene match: 5. The length of the CDR3 is 17 residues. The germline CDR1 and CDR2 sequences are SGHRS and YFSETQ. The DNA of the CDR3 is TGCGCCAGCAGATTGACTAGCGGGAGTCCTGGGGCCAACGTCCTGACTTTC. Translated: CASRLTSGSPGANVLTF.

The rearrangement uses TRBV11-2 and TRBJ2-3; D might be TRBD2 (5 bases). The germline V gene encodes CDR1 SGHAT and CDR2 FQNNGV. This CDR3 has 15 amino acids. Trimming shortened V by 2 bases and J by 0 bases, and 9 bases separated the two germline ends. CDR3 residues: CASSLMGGSTDTQYF. CDR3 nucleotide sequence: TGTGCCAGCAGCTTAATGGGCGGGAGCACAGATACGCAGTATTTT.

This clone was detected a few times. V is TRBV2 and J is TRBJ1-5; possibly TRBD1 for D (5 bases). CDR3 length equals 14 residues. Trimming removed 5 bases from V and 7 bases from J, with 15 bases in between. Germline V gene data show CDR1 as SNHLY and CDR2 as FYNNEI. The CDR3 protein is CASSPSMGEQPQHF. The CDR3 DNA reads as TGTGCCAGCAGTCCGTCGATGGGGGAACAGCCCCAGCATTTT.

The chain links TRBV2 to TRBJ1-3; D gene unclear. CDR1 SNHLY and CDR2 FYNNEI come from the germline V gene. The CDR3 spans 15 residues. V lost 6 bases to trimming and J lost 0 bases, with 12 bases between them. In nucleotides, the CDR3 is TGTGCCAGCAGCGAACTTGTAGGCTCTGGAAACACCATATATTTT. This encodes CASSELVGSGNTIYF.

The table lists this clone with a few counts. The chain joins TRBV9 to TRBJ2-6; D may be TRBD2 (5 bases). Germline values: CDR1 SGDLS, CDR2 YYNGEE. V dropped 5 bases and J dropped 0 bases, with 12 bases sitting between them. CDR3 length: 16 amino acids. CDR3 nucleotides: TGTGCCAGCAGAACCGGCGGACTCTCTGGGGCCAACGTCCTGACTTTC. Protein product: CASRTGGLSGANVLTF.

The chain links TRBV15 to TRBJ1-5, with D unresolved. Germline loops: CDR1 LNHNV, CDR2 YYDKDF (reference sequence). The CDR3 covers 16 residues. The germline V and J ends were trimmed by 1 base and 2 bases, with 12 bases remaining between them. The CDR3 sequence is CATSRGGFFGNQPQHF. Written as DNA, the CDR3 is TGTGCCACCAGCAGAGGAGGCTTCTTTGGCAATCAGCCCCAGCATTTT. The full variable domain, completed using reference TRBV15 and TRBJ1-5, is DAMVIQNPRYQVTQFGKPVTLSCSQTLNHNVMYWYQQKSSQAPKLLFHYYDKDFNNEADTPDNFQSRRPNTSFCFLDIRSPGLGDTAMYLCATSRGGFFGNQPQHFGDGTRLSIL.

V gene TRBV7-9 combines with J gene TRBJ2-3, with TRBD2 matching 10 bases. The V gene's germline CDR1 is SEHNR and CDR2 FQNEAQ (reference sequence). The J segment lost 4 bases and the V segment lost 1 base, leaving 8 bases of the junction unmatched. The CDR3 is 17 residues long. The CDR3 protein is CASSLVAGGVTPDTQYF. CDR3 bases: TGTGCCAGCAGCTTAGTAGCGGGAGGAGTCACCCCAGATACGCAGTATTTT. The whole variable domain, remainder taken from reference TRBV7-9 and TRBJ2-3, is DTGVSQNPRHKITKRGQNVTFRCDPISEHNRLYWYRQTLGQGPEFLTYFQNEAQLEKSRLLSDRFSAERPKGSFSTLEIQRTEQGDSAMYLCASSLVAGGVTPDTQYFGPGTRLTVL.

The J gene is TRBJ2-7, the V gene TRBV27; 8 nucleotides line up with TRBD1. Trimming at V came to 6 bases and at J to 2 bases, leaving 18 bases not matched to a gene. Germline CDR1 is MNHEY and CDR2 is SMNVEV (reference sequence). This CDR3 contains 18 residues. CDR3 nucleotide sequence: TGTGCCAGCAGCTACCAGATCCCCAGACAGGGGAACACCTACGAGCAGTACTTC. It translates to CASSYQIPRQGNTYEQYF.

The rearrangement uses TRBV18 and TRBJ2-3; TRBD2 aligns across 8 bases. There are 16 residues in the CDR3. With V trimmed by 3 bases and J by 3 bases, 8 bases remained unmatched. Germline CDR1 reads KGHSH; CDR2 reads LQKENI. This CDR3 reads CASSPTQRGKTDTQYF. The CDR3 DNA sequence: TGTGCCAGCTCACCGACCCAGCGGGGGAAAACAGATACGCAGTATTTT.

This clone was counted only a few times. The chain carries TRBV5-4 and TRBJ1-5; TRBD1 is a possible D gene (5 bases). Germline CDR1 and CDR2: SGHNT and YYREEE (reference sequence). The V gene lost 4 bases and the J gene lost 0 bases, with 14 bases spanning the gap. The CDR3 totals 16 residues. CDR3 nucleotide sequence: TGTGCCAGCAGCGCGGGGGGACCCGATAGCAATCAGCCCCAGCATTTT. Its translation is CASSAGGPDSNQPQHF. The full variable domain, in which reference TRBV5-4 and TRBJ1-5 provide the parts outside the CDR3, is ETGVTQSPTHLIKTRGQQVTLRCSSQSGHNTVSWYQQALGQGPQFIFQYYREEENGRGNFPPRFSGLQFPNYSSELNVNALELDDSALYLCASSAGGPDSNQPQHFGDGTRLSIL.

CDR3 protein: CASSSEGPLANYGYTF. In DNA, the CDR3 is TGCGCCAGCAGCTCTGAGGGACCTTTAGCTAACTATGGCTACACCTTC. V usage is TRBV5-1 and J usage is TRBJ1-2, with D possibly TRBD1 on 5 matching bases. Germline CDR1 is SGHRS and CDR2 is YFSETQ. The CDR3 length is 16 residues. V shed 3 bases and J shed 0 bases, with 15 bases lying between them. Variable domain in full (rest from reference TRBV5-1 and TRBJ1-2): KAGVTQTPRYLIKTRGQQVTLSCSPISGHRSVSWYQQTPGQGLQFLFEYFSETQRNKGNFPGRFSGRQFSNSRSEMNVSTLELGDSALYLCASSSEGPLANYGYTFGSGTRLTVV.

The rearrangement uses TRBV14 and TRBJ2-2, with unresolved D. In germline, CDR1 is SGHDN, CDR2 FVKESK. The CDR3 extends over 13 amino acids. The germline V and J ends were trimmed by 3 bases and 1 base, with 3 bases remaining between them. The CDR3 reads CASSHQNTGELFF. As DNA, the CDR3 is TGTGCCAGCAGCCACCAGAACACCGGGGAGCTGTTTTTT.